Shown below are 21 T cell receptor beta chains from a single sample sequenced in a study of OX40 agonist ivuxolimab in advanced cancers. Data came from immunoSEQ multiplex PCR; TCRdb stores just in-frame clones and leaves some out. This sample has 77,000 or so clones, with about nine tenths found just once. This specimen consisted of CD4+ or CD8+ T cells sorted from blood, obtained in a trial of the OX40 agonist ivuxolimab. The receptors originated from an adult with an advanced solid tumor such as melanoma, head and neck, liver or kidney cancer.

This CDR3 is CASSGSGFGANVLTF. The CDR3 bases are TGTGCCAGCAGTGGTTCGGGATTTGGGGCCAACGTCCTGACTTTC. The chain joins TRBV6-1 to TRBJ2-6; D is perhaps TRBD2 (5 bases). Germline-derived CDR1 and CDR2 are MNHNS and SASEGT. V dropped 4 bases and J dropped 3 bases, with 10 bases sitting between them. This CDR3 comprises 15 residues.

This clone was seen a handful of times. The chain recombines TRBV2 with TRBJ2-4, with TRBD1 matching 9 bases. The CDR3 has 15 residues. Per germline, CDR1 SNHLY and CDR2 FYNNEI. The trim removed 6 bases at V and 7 bases at J, leaving 10 bases unmatched. CDR3 amino acids: CASRELQGAINIQYF. For the CDR3, the DNA is TGTGCCAGCAGAGAACTACAGGGGGCGATTAACATTCAGTACTTC.

The rearrangement uses TRBV6-6 and TRBJ2-7; 8 bases are a match to TRBD2. The CDR3 has 15 residues. In germline, CDR1 is MNHNY, CDR2 SVGAGI (reference sequence). Germline trimming cut 5 bases from V and 3 bases from J; bases unmatched to any gene: 9. The CDR3 spells CASSTSGTSIYEQYF. CDR3 nucleotide sequence: TGTGCCAGCAGTACCAGCGGGACTAGTATCTACGAGCAGTACTTC.

As DNA, the CDR3 is TGTGCCAGCGTGTACTCTGGGGCCAACGTCCTGACTTTC. It encodes CASVYSGANVLTF. J is TRBJ2-6 and V is TRBV28; D is unclear. The germline V gene encodes CDR1 MDHEN and CDR2 SYDVKM. The CDR3 has 13 residues. Deletions cut 8 bases from V and 0 bases from J, with 5 bases between. Complete variable domain (other parts from reference TRBV28 and TRBJ2-6): DVKVTQSSRYLVKRTGEKVFLECVQDMDHENMFWYRQDPGLGLRLIYFSYDVKMKEKGDIPEGYSVSREKKERFSLILESASTNQTSMYLCASVYSGANVLTFGAGSRLTVL.

The rearrangement joins TRBV6-6 to TRBJ1-3; 7 bases align to TRBD1. Germline CDR1 and CDR2: MNHNY and SVGAGI (reference sequence). The CDR3 spans 15 residues. V dropped 10 bases and J dropped 2; count of bases not matched to a gene: 11. The CDR3 coding sequence is TGTGCCACCGCTTTAACAGGGGATGCTGGAAACACCATATATTTT. Amino acids: CATALTGDAGNTIYF.

The V gene is TRBV4-1, the J gene TRBJ2-1, with TRBD2 identical over 9 bases. The germline V gene has CDR1 MGHRA and CDR2 YSYEKL. The CDR3 has 18 residues. Unmatched junction bases numbered 13, after V lost 1 base and J lost 6 bases. The CDR3 loop reads CASSQVTSGTTLINEQFF. The DNA for the CDR3 is TGCGCCAGCAGCCAAGTGACTAGCGGCACTACTCTTATCAATGAGCAGTTCTTC.

The chain employs TRBV18 and TRBJ1-1, with D tentatively TRBD1 (5 bases). Germline V gives CDR1 KGHSH, CDR2 LQKENI. V dropped 0 bases and J dropped 1 base, with 12 bases sitting between them. The CDR3 covers 16 residues. The CDR3 is CASSPPWGVGNTEAFF. The CDR3 nucleotides are TGTGCCAGCTCACCACCGTGGGGGGTCGGGAACACTGAAGCTTTCTTT.

The chain is built from TRBV30 and TRBJ1-5, with D unresolved. V lost 0 bases and J 2 bases, leaving 2 bases between the germline ends. The CDR3 is 12 residues long. The germline gives CDR1 GTSNPN, CDR2 SVGIG (reference sequence). For the CDR3, the DNA is TGTGCCTGGAGTGTCGGCAATCAGCCCCAGCATTTT. This codes for CAWSVGNQPQHF.

This chain links TRBV6-6 with TRBJ2-7, with 7 bases that match TRBD1. The V gene's germline CDR1 is MNHNY and CDR2 SVGAGI (reference sequence). V was clipped by 6 bases and J by 0 bases; unmatched bases: 5. The CDR3 is 14 residues long. The CDR3 sequence: CASSRGQDSYEQYF. CDR3 DNA sequence: TGTGCCAGCAGCCGAGGACAGGACTCCTACGAGCAGTACTTC.

The rearrangement uses TRBV9 and TRBJ2-7; D possibly corresponds to TRBD1 (6 bases). There are 14 residues in the CDR3. The V end was cut by 0 bases, the J end by 2 bases, with 9 bases between. Germline values: CDR1 SGDLS, CDR2 YYNGEE. This CDR3 reads CASSVEDRTYEQYF. CDR3 nucleotides: TGTGCCAGCAGCGTAGAAGACAGGACCTACGAGCAGTACTTC.

The chain carries TRBV5-1 and TRBJ1-4; 7 bases align to TRBD1. The V gene's germline CDR1 is SGHRS and CDR2 YFSETQ. This CDR3 has 14 residues. Trimming at V came to 4 bases and at J to 7 bases, leaving 7 bases not matched to a gene. CDR3 residues: CASSAGGTAEKLFF. The CDR3 DNA reads TGCGCCAGCAGCGCAGGGGGGACTGCTGAAAAACTGTTTTTT.

The chain is built from TRBV18 and TRBJ1-3, with D uncertain. The CDR3 extends over 12 amino acids. Germline CDR1 and CDR2: KGHSH and LQKENI. Trimming left V 2 bases short and J 7 bases short, with 6 bases between. CDR3 amino acids: CASSPGGNTIYF. In nucleotides, the CDR3 is TGTGCCAGCTCACCAGGTGGGAACACCATATATTTT.

DNA for the CDR3: TGCGCCAGCAGCCCGACAGGGTTTGATCAGCCCCAGCATTTT. Amino acid sequence: CASSPTGFDQPQHF. J is TRBJ1-5 and V is TRBV5-1; 7 bases are a match to TRBD1. Germline trimming cut 4 bases from V and 5 bases from J; bases unmatched to any gene: 6. The germline gives CDR1 SGHRS, CDR2 YFSETQ. The CDR3 loop spans 14 amino acids.

The chain combines TRBV19 with TRBJ2-2; a weak D match, TRBD2 (6 bases). Germline V gene sequence: CDR1 LNHDA, CDR2 SQIVND (reference sequence). V was pared by 6 bases and J by 0 bases, with 14 bases between. The CDR3 length is 16 residues. The CDR3 spells CASRDPGLSNTGELFF. The CDR3 bases are TGTGCCAGTAGGGACCCGGGACTCTCGAACACCGGGGAGCTGTTTTTT.

The rearrangement uses TRBV10-3 and TRBJ1-2; 8 positions agree with TRBD1. The CDR3 spans 15 residues. The junction had 6 bases not matched to a gene; V was cut back by 2 bases and J by 4 bases. CDR1 is ENHRY, CDR2 SYGVKD, per germline. The CDR3 loop is CAISETRTGTYGYTF. CDR3 sequence (DNA): TGTGCCATCAGTGAGACTCGGACAGGGACCTATGGCTACACCTTC.

This clone appeared a single time. This rearrangement joins TRBV5-4 to TRBJ1-1; 8 bases fit TRBD1. CDR1 is SGHNT, CDR2 YYREEE, per germline (reference sequence). The CDR3 length is 15 residues. With V trimmed by 2 bases and J by 1 base, 4 bases remained unmatched. The CDR3 region is CASSLRQGRNTEAFF. For the CDR3, the DNA is TGTGCCAGCAGCTTACGACAGGGGAGGAACACTGAAGCTTTCTTT.

The chain employs TRBV7-6 and TRBJ2-2; D unresolved. The ends were cut back, 2 bases at V and 0 bases at J, with 7 bases in the middle. Per the germline V gene, CDR1 is SGHVS and CDR2 is FNYEAQ. The CDR3 spans 15 residues. The CDR3 spells CASSLSKTNTGELFF. The CDR3, as DNA: TGTGCCAGCAGCTTAAGCAAAACGAACACCGGGGAGCTGTTTTTT.

This clone was detected once. The genes are TRBV7-9 and TRBJ2-7, with D perhaps matching TRBD1 (5 bases). This CDR3 region has 13 residues. Germline CDR1 and CDR2: SEHNR and FQNEAQ (reference sequence). The ends were cut back, 5 bases at V and 3 bases at J, with 11 bases in the middle. CDR3 DNA sequence: TGTGCCAGCAGCCATCAGGGCTACTACGAGCAGTACTTC. Its protein product is CASSHQGYYEQYF.

This clone was found once. CDR3 DNA sequence: TGTGCCAGCTCACCACCGACCAGTGAGACCCAGTACTTC. This encodes CASSPPTSETQYF. J is TRBJ2-5 and V is TRBV18; no definite D call. The V and J ends lost 0 bases and 5 bases respectively, with 7 bases between them. Per the germline V gene, CDR1 is KGHSH and CDR2 is LQKENI. The CDR3 is 13 amino acids. Full variable domain (rest looked up from reference TRBV18 and TRBJ2-5): NAGVMQNPRHLVRRRGQEARLRCSPMKGHSHVYWYRQLPEEGLKFMVYLQKENIIDESGMPKERFSAEFPKEGPSILRIQQVVRGDSAAYFCASSPPTSETQYFGPGTRLLVL.

This chain links TRBV19 with TRBJ1-3; no definite D call. This CDR3 region has 12 residues. V lost 3 bases to trimming and J lost 4 bases, with 4 bases between them. Germline CDR1 and CDR2: LNHDA and SQIVND (reference sequence). The CDR3 here is CASSMGGNTIYF. As DNA, the CDR3 is TGTGCCAGTAGTATGGGAGGAAACACCATATATTTT.

The chain links TRBV4-1 to TRBJ2-2; D is perhaps TRBD2 (5 bases). Germline CDR1 MGHRA, CDR2 YSYEKL. This CDR3 is 14 amino acids long. Trimming shortened V by 5 bases and J by 3 bases, and 10 bases separated the two germline ends. In DNA form, the CDR3 reads TGCGCCAGCAGCGTCCAGGAGGACACCGGGGAGCTGTTTTTT. It translates to CASSVQEDTGELFF.